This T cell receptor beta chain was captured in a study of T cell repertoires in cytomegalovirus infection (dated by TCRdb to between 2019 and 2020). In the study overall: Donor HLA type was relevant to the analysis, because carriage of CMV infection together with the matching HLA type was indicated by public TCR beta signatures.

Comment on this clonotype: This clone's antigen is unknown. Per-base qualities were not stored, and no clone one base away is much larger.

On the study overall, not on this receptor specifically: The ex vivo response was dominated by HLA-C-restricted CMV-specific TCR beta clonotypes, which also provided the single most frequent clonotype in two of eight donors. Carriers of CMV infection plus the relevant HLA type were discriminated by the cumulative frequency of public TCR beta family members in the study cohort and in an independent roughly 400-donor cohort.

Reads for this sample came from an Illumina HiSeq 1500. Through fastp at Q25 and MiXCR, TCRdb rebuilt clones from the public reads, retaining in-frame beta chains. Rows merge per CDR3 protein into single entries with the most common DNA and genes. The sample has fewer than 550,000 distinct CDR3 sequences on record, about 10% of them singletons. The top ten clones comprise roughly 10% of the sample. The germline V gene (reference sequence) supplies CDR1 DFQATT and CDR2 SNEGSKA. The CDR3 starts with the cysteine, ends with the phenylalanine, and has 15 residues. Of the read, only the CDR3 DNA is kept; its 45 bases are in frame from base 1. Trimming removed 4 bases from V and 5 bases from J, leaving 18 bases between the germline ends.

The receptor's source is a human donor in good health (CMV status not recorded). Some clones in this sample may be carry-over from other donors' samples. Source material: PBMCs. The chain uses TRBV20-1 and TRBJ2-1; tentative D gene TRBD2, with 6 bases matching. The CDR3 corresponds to CSATSPRDFHNEQFF. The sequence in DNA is TGCAGTGCTACCTCCCCCCGGGACTTCCACAATGAGCAGTTCTTC.